A single sample gave rise to the 6 T cell receptor beta chains below, sequenced in a study of blood T cell repertoires in COVID-19 (dated by TCRdb to about 2020). Receptor libraries were prepared by the immunoSEQ multiplex PCR assay. TCRdb re-hosts the immuneACCESS table, in-frame sequences only. Its copies lack some clones; in the studies checked, an unresolved V gene accounts for under half of them, and the cause for the rest is not known. This sample comprises a few hundred thousand clones, approximately 83% of them detected only once. The top ten constitute 8.9% of the sample. Material: peripheral blood. These receptors came from a man aged 80 or over with acute or convalescent COVID-19.

This clone showed up many times. The CDR3 is CASSPPGGPSYEQYF. CDR3 DNA: TGTGCCAGCTCACCACCCGGGGGACCCTCCTACGAGCAGTACTTC. The chain uses TRBV18 and TRBJ2-7; perhaps TRBD2 as D (6 bases). V lost 0 bases, J lost 0 bases, and 9 bases lay in between. Germline V gives CDR1 KGHSH, CDR2 LQKENI. The CDR3 is 15 residues long.

V and J are TRBV5-1 and TRBJ1-4; D is unclear. Looked up from germline, CDR1 is SGHRS and CDR2 is YFSETQ. Deletions cut 0 bases from V and 6 bases from J, with 18 bases between. This CDR3 is built from 17 residues. This CDR3 is CASSLDGIPFGDEKLFF. In DNA form, the CDR3 reads TGCGCCAGCAGCTTGGATGGGATCCCCTTCGGGGATGAAAAACTGTTTTTT.

The chain couples TRBV9 to TRBJ2-1, with TRBD2 identical over 9 bases. Germline loops: CDR1 SGDLS, CDR2 YYNGEE. The V and J ends lost 4 bases and 4 bases, in that order; junction bases with no gene match: 15. CDR3 length equals 18 residues. Here the CDR3 reads CASSSKWEAGGLYNEQFF. In DNA, the CDR3 is TGTGCCAGCAGCTCAAAATGGGAAGCGGGAGGCCTTTACAATGAGCAGTTCTTC.

The chain has TRBV1 and TRBJ1-2; the tabulated D call, TRBD1, remains unverified against the DNA. TRBV1 is termed a pseudogene. The CDR3 is 14 amino acids. The CDR3 nucleotides read TGCACCAGCAGCCAAGGAGACAGGAGTTATGGCTACACCTTC. It is translated as CTSSQGDRSYGYTF.

The chain uses TRBV6-5 and TRBJ1-2; TRBD1 is a possible D gene (6 bases). CDR1 is MNHEY, CDR2 SVGAGI, per germline. Trimming removed 2 bases at V and 8 bases at J, with 21 bases between. The CDR3 runs 16 residues. The CDR3 loop is CASSYATGYTKGGYTF. CDR3 DNA sequence: TGTGCCAGCAGTTACGCCACAGGGTATACCAAGGGGGGCTACACCTTC.

V and J are TRBV27 and TRBJ2-7; no clear D. The CDR3 is made up of 13 amino acids. Germline loops: CDR1 MNHEY, CDR2 SMNVEV (reference sequence). The V end was cut by 6 bases, the J end by 1 base, with 10 bases between. CDR3 region: CASSPQVSYEQYF. In DNA form, the CDR3 reads TGTGCCAGCAGCCCACAAGTGTCCTACGAGCAGTACTTC.